One sample yielded the 17 T cell receptor beta chains listed below, sequenced in a study of cytomegalovirus exposure and HLA in healthy donors. 13 Jbeta primers and 60 Vbeta primers were used for the PCR. Assay used: immunoSEQ multiplex PCR; TCRdb lists only in-frame clones, some missing. This specimen shows 200,000 to 250,000 clones; the ten leading clones hold more than 0.95%. The sequencing sample was made of PBMCs. Receptor source: a girl aged 2 to 9 in good health and CMV-seropositive.

The chain carries TRBV5-1 and TRBJ1-5, with a tentative D call TRBD1 (5 bases). CDR3 length: 14 amino acids. Germline CDR1 and CDR2: SGHRS and YFSETQ. V lost 0 bases and J 3 bases, leaving 7 bases between the germline ends. CDR3 sequence (DNA): TGCGCCAGCAGCTTGGAGGGGATCAATCAGCCCCAGCATTTT. Protein: CASSLEGINQPQHF.

This chain uses TRBV27 with TRBJ2-7, with a weak D call TRBD1 (5 bases). The germline CDR1 and CDR2 sequences are MNHEY and SMNVEV (reference sequence). This CDR3 has 14 residues. The V end was cut by 7 bases, the J end by 3 bases, with 16 bases between. The DNA for the CDR3 is TGTGCCAGCAAGGCTTTGAGGACATACTACGAGCAGTACTTC. Amino acids: CASKALRTYYEQYF.

The genes are TRBV5-4 and TRBJ2-3; 7 positions match TRBD1. CDR3 size: 15 residues. V lost 2 bases and J lost 2; bases outside the gene matches: 5. Germline loops: CDR1 SGHNT, CDR2 YYREEE (reference sequence). CDR3 nucleotide sequence: TGTGCCAGCAGCTTCGGCCAGGGGGACACAGATACGCAGTATTTT. This encodes CASSFGQGDTDTQYF.

V and J are TRBV30 and TRBJ2-1; D call uncertain. CDR1 and CDR2 (germline): GTSNPN, SVGIG (reference sequence). Trimming removed 4 bases from V and 8 bases from J, with 9 bases in between. The CDR3 contains 11 residues. The CDR3 DNA reads TGTGCCTGGACAAGAGTGGATGAGCAGTTCTTC. It specifies CAWTRVDEQFF.

The genes are TRBV28 and TRBJ2-7; weak D call: TRBD2 (6 bases). V lost 5 bases, J lost 5 bases, and 19 bases lay in between. CDR1 and CDR2 (germline): MDHEN, SYDVKM. The CDR3 spans 15 residues. DNA of the CDR3: TGTGCCAGCAGTCCCGGTCGGGGGACGAGGAACGAGCAGTACTTC. Encoded protein: CASSPGRGTRNEQYF.

The chain recombines TRBV25-1 with TRBJ2-5; D is possibly TRBD1 (6 bases). Germline CDR1 and CDR2: MGHDK and SYGVNS. Trimming took off 2 bases at V and 5 bases at J, with 21 bases between the two ends. The CDR3 totals 17 residues. For the CDR3, the DNA is TGTGCCAGCAGTGAAACTCCCACAGGGAGAGTCCTTGAGACCCAGTACTTC. Its protein is CASSETPTGRVLETQYF.

The chain has TRBV6-6 and TRBJ2-3; D might be TRBD2 (5 bases). CDR3 size: 11 residues. Germline values: CDR1 MNHNY, CDR2 SVGAGI (reference sequence). Trimming removed 2 bases from V and 14 bases from J, with 11 bases in between. CDR3 in DNA: TGTGCCAGCAGTTACGGGAATCGGGGGTATTTT. Translating gives CASSYGNRGYF.

On this clone: The junction does not match germline at one end; this may be a read error. This rearrangement joins TRBV19 to TRBJ2-7, with TRBD1 matching over 10 bases. The length of the CDR3 is 15 residues. Germline lookup yields CDR1 LNHDA and CDR2 SQIVND (reference sequence). The CDR3 loop reads CAGSIGQGEIYEQYF. Here the CDR3 DNA reads TGTGCCGGTAGTATAGGACAGGGGGAAATATACGAGCAGTACTTC.

This chain connects TRBV27 to TRBJ2-3, with 10 positions matching TRBD1. The germline CDR1 and CDR2 sequences are MNHEY and SMNVEV (reference sequence). Trimming removed 8 bases from V and 5 bases from J; junction bases left unmatched: 10. CDR3 length: 15 amino acids. In DNA, the CDR3 is TGTGCCAGCTCCACCGGGACAGGGGTTGTAGATACGCAGTATTTT. It encodes CASSTGTGVVDTQYF.

The CDR3 coding sequence is TGCACCAGCAGTGGGCACACGTTTCGGAACGTCGACTATGGCTACACCTTC. It translates to CTSSGHTFRNVDYGYTF. This sequence joins TRBV1 and TRBJ1-2; the table's D call of TRBD1 was not tested on the DNA. TRBV1 is noted as a pseudogene. The CDR3 extends over 17 amino acids.

The J gene is TRBJ2-5, the V gene TRBV29-1; 8 positions match TRBD2. The DNA end lines up better with TRBJ2-7; the J call may be wrong. There are 13 residues in the CDR3. Germline CDR1 SQVTM, CDR2 ANQGSEA. The CDR3 loop reads CSVAGGGSYEQYF. CDR3 coding DNA: TGCAGCGTTGCGGGAGGGGGCTCCTACGAGCAGTACTTC.

Concerning this clone: Other DNA sequences in this sample translate to the same CDR3. V gene TRBV28 combines with J gene TRBJ1-4, with TRBD1 matching 9 bases. The CDR3 totals 14 residues. V shed 6 bases and J 7 bases; nucleotides not matched to a gene: 6. CDR1 and CDR2 from the germline V gene are MDHEN and SYDVKM. This CDR3 reads CASSSDRGIEKLFF. The CDR3 bases are TGTGCCAGCAGCTCGGACAGGGGAATTGAAAAACTGTTTTTT.

The rearrangement uses TRBV7-8 and TRBJ2-5, with 7 nucleotides matching TRBD1. The germline gives CDR1 SGHVS, CDR2 FQNEAQ. Germline trimming cut 5 bases from V and 1 base from J; bases unmatched to any gene: 10. CDR3 size: 16 residues. DNA for the CDR3: TGTGCCAGCAGCCCCACCCCGGCAGGGGGCCAAGAGACCCAGTACTTC. Protein sequence: CASSPTPAGGQETQYF.

This rearrangement joins TRBV5-1 to TRBJ2-7; possible D gene TRBD2, 6 bases. The ends were cut back, 3 bases at V and 7 bases at J, with 11 bases in the middle. CDR1 and CDR2 (germline): SGHRS, YFSETQ. The CDR3 contains 12 residues. CDR3 residues: CASSWVAGEQYF. The CDR3 DNA follows: TGCGCCAGCAGCTGGGTGGCGGGGGAGCAGTACTTC.

This rearrangement joins TRBV10-3 to TRBJ2-1; 7 positions agree with TRBD2. Trimming cost V 8 bases and J 4 bases; bases outside gene matches: 5. The CDR3 is made up of 13 amino acids. Germline V gene sequence: CDR1 ENHRY, CDR2 SYGVKD. The CDR3 region is CAIGLAAYNEQFF. DNA for the CDR3: TGTGCCATCGGGCTAGCGGCTTACAATGAGCAGTTCTTC.

The chain is built from TRBV11-2 and TRBJ2-5; 8 nucleotides agree with TRBD1. CDR3 length: 14 residues. The germline CDR1 and CDR2 sequences are SGHAT and FQNNGV. The ends lost 4 bases at V and 10 bases at J; junction bases unmatched: 11. CDR3 loop: CASSSRTGLRDQYF. CDR3 nucleotide sequence: TGTGCCAGCAGCTCACGGACAGGGCTAAGGGACCAGTACTTC.

The chain links TRBV21-1 to TRBJ2-7; TRBD1 reflects the table's D call only, with no check against the DNA. TRBV21-1 is described as a pseudogene. The CDR3 is 18 amino acids. Here the CDR3 DNA reads TGTGCCAGCAGCCACACAAGGCCGGGACAGGGGTCCCTCTACGAGCAGTACTTC. Amino acid sequence: CASSHTRPGQGSLYEQYF.